This TCR beta chain was recorded in a study of shared clonotypes between healthy human individuals. Trimming left V 0 bases short and J 4 bases short, with 13 bases between. This CDR3 spans 16 amino acids. Germline V gene data show CDR1 as MGHRA and CDR2 as YSYEKL. TCRdb's copy holds only in-frame clones and misses some; the assay was immunoSEQ multiplex PCR. Of roughly 640,000 clones in the sample, about 74% were seen once. The TCR comes from a woman aged 30 to 39 in good health. The V call is TRBV4-1, the J call TRBJ1-5; D may be TRBD1 (6 bases). Material: memory CD4+ T cells sorted from blood. Described subset: CD45RA-negative fraction. This chain's CDR3 is CASSQDAGAFNQPQHF. CDR3 DNA sequence: TGCGCCAGCAGCCAAGATGCAGGGGCCTTTAATCAGCCCCAGCATTTT.